A single sample gave rise to the 9 T cell receptor beta chains below, sequenced in a study of T cell responses to AZD1222 COVID-19 vaccine. Libraries were prepared by immunoSEQ multiplex PCR; TCRdb keeps only in-frame clonotypes and omits some of them. The sample lists over 95,000 clones; more than 85% were seen once. The sample here was peripheral blood, taken 28 days after the second AZD1222 dose. These receptors all stem from an adult who received the AZD1222 COVID-19 vaccine.

The chain combines TRBV5-1 with TRBJ2-3, with TRBD2 matching over 9 bases. Germline CDR1 reads SGHRS; CDR2 reads YFSETQ. Trimming at V came to 4 bases and at J to 5 bases, leaving 8 bases not matched to a gene. This CDR3 comprises 15 residues. The CDR3 DNA reads as TGCGCCAGCAGCCCCCTTGAAGCGGGAGGAGATACGCAGTATTTT. The encoded protein is CASSPLEAGGDTQYF.

The chain employs TRBV30 and TRBJ1-1; D remains ambiguous. The CDR3 sequence is 13 residues long. Trimming stripped 4 bases from V and 4 bases from J, with 13 bases between. The germline V gene has CDR1 GTSNPN and CDR2 SVGIG (reference sequence). In DNA form, the CDR3 reads TGTGCCTGGAATCGGGGTTACCTCACTGAAGCTTTCTTT. This translates into CAWNRGYLTEAFF. Using reference TRBV30 and TRBJ1-1 for the parts outside the CDR3, the full variable domain is SQTIHQWPATLVQPVGSPLSLECTVEGTSNPNLYWYRQAAGRGLQLLFYSVGIGQISSEVPQNLSASRPQDRQFILSSKKLLLSDSGFYLCAWNRGYLTEAFFGQGTRLTVV.

The genes are TRBV10-3 and TRBJ2-7, with a weak D call TRBD2 (6 bases). This CDR3 is built from 11 residues. The germline V gene has CDR1 ENHRY and CDR2 SYGVKD. V lost 6 bases to trimming and J lost 7 bases, with 10 bases between them. The CDR3 protein is CAIRSAGEQYF. The CDR3 nucleotides read TGTGCCATCAGGTCCGCGGGGGAGCAGTACTTC.

The V gene is TRBV14, the J gene TRBJ2-7; D uncertain. This CDR3 is 15 amino acids long. Trimming shortened V by 4 bases and J by 1 base, and 14 bases separated the two germline ends. Per germline, CDR1 SGHDN and CDR2 FVKESK. DNA of the CDR3: TGTGCCAGCAGCCCTTTAGGATATGATTCCTACGAGCAGTACTTC. It translates to CASSPLGYDSYEQYF.

The chain recombines TRBV7-2 with TRBJ2-1; no reliable D call. Germline V gene sequence: CDR1 SGHTA, CDR2 FQGNSA. The CDR3 covers 15 residues. V lost 2 bases, J lost 3 bases, and 11 bases lay in between. The CDR3 DNA reads as TGTGCCAGCAGCTTACTATTCGGCCGCTACAATGAGCAGTTCTTC. It translates to CASSLLFGRYNEQFF.

This chain uses TRBV24-1 with TRBJ2-1; 7 bases align to TRBD1. The CDR3 consists of 14 residues. Germline V lookup: CDR1 KGHDR, CDR2 SFDVKD. Unmatched junction bases numbered 9, after V lost 4 bases and J lost 10 bases. The CDR3 DNA is TGTGCCACCAGTGAATCTGGGGACAGTTTGGAGCAGTTCTTC. Amino acids: CATSESGDSLEQFF.

This sequence joins TRBV18 and TRBJ2-6, with D tentatively TRBD2 (5 bases). The length of the CDR3 is 17 residues. V gave up 6 bases and J gave up 0 bases, with 15 bases separating them. Germline CDR1 is KGHSH and CDR2 is LQKENI. DNA of the CDR3: TGTGCCAGCTCCATAATGGGGAGAAACTCTGGGGCCAACGTCCTGACTTTC. Protein: CASSIMGRNSGANVLTF.

This sequence joins TRBV19 and TRBJ2-3; D gene uncertain. The CDR3 length is 14 residues. The V end lost 7 bases, the J end lost 0 bases, and 11 bases lay between the germline ends. The V gene's germline CDR1 is LNHDA and CDR2 SQIVND (reference sequence). The CDR3 bases are TGTGCCAGTACTCGGGTACATAGCACAGATACGCAGTATTTT. It specifies CASTRVHSTDTQYF.

The rearrangement joins TRBV29-1 to TRBJ2-5; the D is unclear. Germline V gene sequence: CDR1 SQVTM, CDR2 ANQGSEA. Trimming shortened V by 7 bases and J by 4 bases, and 19 bases separated the two germline ends. This CDR3 spans 14 amino acids. CDR3 residues: CSASWSPQGETQYF. The CDR3 DNA is TGCAGCGCGAGTTGGAGCCCTCAAGGAGAGACCCAGTACTTC.